The 26 T cell receptor beta chains reported below all come from one sample, sequenced in a study of immune aging and cytomegalovirus after organ transplant. A microwell BD Rhapsody targeted mRNA and AbSeq workflow captured the cells and built the libraries. TCRdb reanalysed the single-cell sequencing reads using MiXCR and keeps one entry per CDR3 protein. The repertoire holds about 20,000 distinct CDR3 sequences, with around 34% as singletons. Time point defined: five sample-tagged time points from pre-transplant (day -1) to day 368 post-transplant, pooled. Antigens of these TCRs are unknown. Sequencing used CMV peptide-activated CD4+ and CD8+ T cells sorted from blood, obtained at five time points, pooled. Noted subset: sorted CD8+CD137+ and CD4+CD154+ T cells after about 12 h CMV IE-1 peptide stimulation. These receptors originate from a female donor who had a heart transplant and CMV viremia.

This clonotype was seen ten or more times. The chain recombines TRBV15 with TRBJ2-1; 7 positions agree with TRBD2. Trimming at V came to 4 bases and at J to 5 bases, leaving 2 bases not matched to a gene. The germline V gene encodes CDR1 LNHNV and CDR2 YYDKDF (reference sequence). CDR3 length: 13 residues. Written as DNA, the CDR3 is TGTGCCACCAGCATTGGACTAGACAATGAGCAGTTCTTC. It specifies CATSIGLDNEQFF.

By share, this clonotype counts as medium-sized. The chain uses TRBV5-1 and TRBJ2-4; no clear D. The CDR3 length is 14 residues. V was shortened by 4 bases and J by 0 bases, with 8 bases between the two germline ends. CDR1 and CDR2 from the germline V gene are SGHRS and YFSETQ. As DNA, the CDR3 is TGCGCCAGCAGCCCAGGTGTAGCCAAAAACATTCAGTACTTC. This sequence encodes CASSPGVAKNIQYF.

This clonotype was detected only a few times. The rearrangement joins TRBV20-1 to TRBJ1-5; no reliable D call. This CDR3 region has 14 residues. Germline V gives CDR1 DFQATT, CDR2 SNEGSKA (reference sequence). The germline V and J ends were trimmed by 6 bases and 3 bases, with 15 bases remaining between them. The CDR3 coding sequence is TGCAGTGCAGCCACTCAACGAACCAATCAGCCCCAGCATTTT. Translated, it gives CSAATQRTNQPQHF.

The gene calls are TRBV13 and TRBJ2-7; no clear D. V dropped 1 base and J dropped 3 bases, with 13 bases sitting between them. Germline V gene lookup returns CDR1 PRHDT and CDR2 FYEKMQ (reference sequence). CDR3 length equals 15 residues. CDR3 DNA sequence: TGTGCCAGCAGCTTAGAGGGCAGTGTGGACTACGAGCAGTACTTC. Protein product: CASSLEGSVDYEQYF.

Relative to its sample, this clonotype is medium-sized. This chain links TRBV7-8 with TRBJ2-7; TRBD1 aligns across 7 bases. The J segment lost 7 bases and the V segment lost 0 bases, leaving 9 bases of the junction unmatched. CDR1 and CDR2 from the germline V gene are SGHVS and FQNEAQ. The CDR3 sequence is 15 residues long. The CDR3 coding sequence is TGTGCCAGCAGCTTAGCGGGGACAGCCATAGGAGAGCAGTACTTC. Translating it yields CASSLAGTAIGEQYF.

The chain is built from TRBV5-4 and TRBJ2-3; TRBD2 aligns across 8 bases. V was pared by 1 base and J by 6 bases, with 16 bases of the junction left unmatched. Germline loops: CDR1 SGHNT, CDR2 YYREEE (reference sequence). The CDR3 totals 18 residues. CDR3: CASSLRSLAGSYTDTQYF. The CDR3 DNA sequence: TGTGCCAGCAGCTTGCGGAGCCTAGCGGGCTCATACACGGATACGCAGTATTTT.

This clonotype was counted between two and nine times. The rearrangement links TRBV2 to TRBJ2-1, with TRBD2 as a possible D gene (5 bases). Trimming cost V 4 bases and J 8 bases, with 18 bases left between them. Per germline, CDR1 SNHLY and CDR2 FYNNEI. The CDR3 runs 15 residues. The CDR3 is CASSALAPTLDEQFF. In DNA, the CDR3 is TGTGCCAGCAGTGCCCTAGCCCCGACCCTGGATGAGCAGTTCTTC.

This clonotype has only one observation. CDR3 in DNA: TGTGCCAGCAGCTTAAGATTCGGGGCCCGGCGGGAGACCCAGTACTTC. Protein sequence: CASSLRFGARRETQYF. The V call is TRBV7-8, the J call TRBJ2-5; D is tentatively TRBD1 or TRBD2 (5 bases each). Germline-derived CDR1 and CDR2 are SGHVS and FQNEAQ. This CDR3 is built from 16 residues. V lost 2 bases and J 5 bases, leaving 18 bases between the germline ends.

The chain uses TRBV24-1 and TRBJ1-2; a possible D gene is TRBD1 (5 bases). V dropped 1 base and J dropped 6 bases, with 5 bases sitting between them. This CDR3 has 12 residues. Germline CDR1 KGHDR, CDR2 SFDVKD. CDR3 in amino acids: CATSDFRDGYTF. The CDR3 DNA reads as TGTGCCACCAGTGATTTCAGGGATGGCTACACCTTC.

The sample holds many counts of this clonotype. The chain links TRBV18 to TRBJ2-5, with D perhaps matching TRBD1 (5 bases). This CDR3 contains 14 residues. Trimming cost V 3 bases and J 2 bases, with 10 bases left between them. Germline values: CDR1 KGHSH, CDR2 LQKENI. DNA of the CDR3: TGTGCCAGCTCACCGATACAGGAGCAAGAGACCCAGTACTTC. Its translation: CASSPIQEQETQYF.

The chain combines TRBV10-3 with TRBJ2-1; D not certain. The CDR3 totals 15 residues. Germline lookup yields CDR1 ENHRY and CDR2 SYGVKD. The V end was cut by 6 bases, the J end by 7 bases, with 19 bases between. CDR3 residues: CAISGTPFGSNEQFF. The DNA of the CDR3 is TGTGCCATCAGCGGAACTCCCTTTGGTTCTAATGAGCAGTTCTTC.

This clonotype was seen more than once but under ten times. The genes are TRBV19 and TRBJ2-7; maybe TRBD1 (5 bases). Between the trimmed V and J ends, which lost 3 bases and 0 bases, there was a span of 9 bases. Per germline, CDR1 LNHDA and CDR2 SQIVND (reference sequence). There are 14 residues in the CDR3. CDR3 in DNA: TGTGCCAGTAGTATTGGGCAGGGCTCCTACGAGCAGTACTTC. This codes for CASSIGQGSYEQYF.

This chain joins TRBV28 and TRBJ1-5; D not certain. The CDR3 is 15 amino acids. Germline CDR1 and CDR2: MDHEN and SYDVKM. Between the trimmed V and J ends, which lost 11 bases and 3 bases, there was a span of 20 bases. The chain's CDR3 is CAGKVPGRHNQPQHF. DNA for the CDR3: TGTGCCGGCAAAGTGCCGGGCCGACACAATCAGCCCCAGCATTTT.

This clonotype has ten or more counts. Germline and junction disagree at one end, which may indicate a read error. This sequence joins TRBV5-1 and TRBJ2-2; tentatively, D is TRBD2 (6 bases). The CDR3 sequence is 14 residues long. Germline-derived CDR1 and CDR2 are SGHRS and YFSETQ. In nucleotides, the CDR3 is TGCGCCAGCAGCTTGGATGGAGGGGTCGGGGAGCTGTATTTT. This encodes CASSLDGGVGELYF.

This clonotype was found once. The CDR3 does not close with the conserved phenylalanine or tryptophan, likely indicating a read error. This chain's CDR3 is CASSPTGQSTDTQYL. The DNA for the CDR3 is TGTGCCAGCAGCCCCACGGGACAAAGCACAGATACGCAGTATTTA. The V and J genes are TRBV5-5 and TRBJ2-3; a possible D gene is TRBD1 (6 bases). Per germline, CDR1 SGHKS and CDR2 YYEKEE (reference sequence). Trimming cost V 4 bases and J 0 bases, with 12 bases left between them. The CDR3 is made up of 15 amino acids.

This clonotype was seen at least ten times. At one boundary the junction diverges from the germline segment, which might be a read error. The chain employs TRBV28 and TRBJ2-7; 11 bases agree with TRBD2. From germline, CDR1 is MDHEN and CDR2 SYDVKM. The CDR3 is 14 amino acids. The CDR3 DNA sequence: TGTGCCAGCAGTAAACTAGCGGGAGATGCGAGCGTGGACTTC. Protein product: CASSKLAGDASVDF.

The sample holds one count of this clonotype. The rearrangement links TRBV2 to TRBJ2-3; 11 bases align to TRBD2. Germline V gene lookup returns CDR1 SNHLY and CDR2 FYNNEI. The CDR3 length is 16 residues. Germline trimming cut 4 bases from V and 3 bases from J; bases unmatched to any gene: 6. The CDR3, as DNA: TGTGCCAGCAGTGGAGGGTCTAGCGGGAGGACAGATACGCAGTATTTT. Protein: CASSGGSSGRTDTQYF. The variable domain in full, completed from reference TRBV2 and TRBJ2-3, reads EPEVTQTPSHQVTQMGQEVILRCVPISNHLYFYWYRQILGQKVEFLVSFYNNEISEKSEIFDDQFSVERPDGSNFTLKIRSTKLEDSAMYFCASSGGSSGRTDTQYFGPGTRLTVL.

This clonotype was found many times. The chain combines TRBV5-4 with TRBJ2-3; D is possibly TRBD2 (6 bases). V dropped 2 bases and J dropped 6 bases, with 10 bases sitting between them. The CDR3 has 13 amino acids. Germline-derived CDR1 and CDR2 are SGHNT and YYREEE (reference sequence). The CDR3 DNA reads TGTGCCAGCAGCTTTGGTGGGGGGGATACGCAGTATTTT. It is translated as CASSFGGGDTQYF.

This clonotype was detected once. The chain links TRBV6-6 to TRBJ1-1; D uncertain. Germline values: CDR1 MNHNY, CDR2 SVGAGI (reference sequence). V was trimmed by 4 bases and J by 2 bases, leaving 8 bases between them. The CDR3 length is 13 residues. The CDR3 region has the DNA TGTGCCAGCAGTTTGGGCGGAAACACTGAAGCTTTCTTT. Protein sequence: CASSLGGNTEAFF.

A remark on this clonotype: A junction end diverges from the germline sequence, so it may reflect a read error. This chain uses TRBV12-3 or TRBV12-4 with TRBJ2-5; perhaps TRBD1 as D (6 bases). The CDR3 spans 13 residues. The CDR3 DNA sequence: TGCGCCAGCAGTTTAGGGACACAAGAGACCCAGTACTTC. Protein sequence: CASSLGTQETQYF.

The gene calls are TRBV7-2 and TRBJ2-5; D is uncertain. V lost 1 base and J 2 bases, leaving 5 bases between the germline ends. Germline CDR1 reads SGHTA; CDR2 reads FQGNSA. The CDR3 sequence is 13 residues long. DNA of the CDR3: TGTGCCAGCAGCTTAGAACTGCAAGAGACCCAGTACTTC. As protein: CASSLELQETQYF.

This clonotype was picked up many times. The V gene is TRBV28, the J gene TRBJ1-3, with D perhaps matching TRBD1 (5 bases). The CDR3 extends over 19 amino acids. Germline assignment: CDR1 MDHEN and CDR2 SYDVKM. Between the trimmed V and J ends, which lost 5 bases and 1 base, there was a span of 24 bases. For the CDR3, the DNA is TGTGCCAGCAGTCCCCCACCCCGTGACAGATTTGGGTCTGGAAACACCATATATTTT. This gives the protein CASSPPPRDRFGSGNTIYF.

This clonotype came up a few times. A much larger clonotype is one base distant, so this may be a read error. The J gene is TRBJ1-2, the V gene TRBV6-1; D possibly corresponds to TRBD1 (6 bases). Looked up from germline, CDR1 is MNHNS and CDR2 is SASEGT. The CDR3 spans 16 residues. Trimming stripped 7 bases from V and 2 bases from J, with 20 bases between. The CDR3: CASTHGGGARNYGYTF. CDR3 DNA: TGTGCCAGCACCCACGGGGGGGGCGCTCGGAACTATGGCTACACCTTC.

For this clonotype: The junction and the germline gene differ at one end; a read error may be behind it. This chain uses TRBV28 with TRBJ1-3; D perhaps matches TRBD1 (6 bases). This CDR3 has 12 residues. Germline assignment: CDR1 MDHEN and CDR2 SYDVKM. The CDR3 DNA reads TGCGCCAGCAGCAGGGGAAGCAACACCATATATTTT. Translating it yields CASSRGSNTIYF.

In this sample, this clonotype turned up many times. A much larger clone lies one base from this, so it may be a read error. The chain recombines TRBV7-2 with TRBJ2-5; TRBD2 might be the D (5 bases). The CDR3 consists of 14 residues. Germline CDR1 reads SGHTA; CDR2 reads FQGNSA. CDR3 loop: CASGLNGVQETQYF. CDR3 DNA sequence: TGTGCCAGCGGCTTAAACGGGGTACAAGAGACCCAGTACTTC.

This clonotype was observed at least ten times. The chain carries TRBV5-6 and TRBJ2-5; D not resolved. Germline V lookup: CDR1 SGHDT, CDR2 YYEEEE. Trimming took off 3 bases at V and 1 base at J, with 7 bases between the two ends. The CDR3 has 13 amino acids. This CDR3 is CASSWKFQETQYF. CDR3 nucleotides: TGTGCCAGCAGCTGGAAATTCCAAGAGACCCAGTACTTC.